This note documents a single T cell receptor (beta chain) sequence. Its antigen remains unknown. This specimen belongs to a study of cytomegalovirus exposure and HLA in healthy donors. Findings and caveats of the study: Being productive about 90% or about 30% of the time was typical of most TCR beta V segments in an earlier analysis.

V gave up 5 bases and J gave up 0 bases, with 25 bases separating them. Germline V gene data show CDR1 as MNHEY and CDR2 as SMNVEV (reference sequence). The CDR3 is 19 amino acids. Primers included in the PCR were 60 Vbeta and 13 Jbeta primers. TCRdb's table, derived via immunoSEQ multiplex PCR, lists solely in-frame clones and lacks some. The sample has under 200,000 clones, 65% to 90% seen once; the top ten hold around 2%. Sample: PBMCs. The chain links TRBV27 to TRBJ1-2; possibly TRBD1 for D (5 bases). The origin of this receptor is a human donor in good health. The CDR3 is CASSEFGYSSLGPNYGYTF. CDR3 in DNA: TGTGCCAGCAGTGAGTTTGGGTACAGTAGTTTGGGGCCTAACTATGGCTACACCTTC.